Listed below are T cell receptor beta chains from one sample, sequenced in a study of blood T cell repertoires in COVID-19. The table came from immunoSEQ multiplex PCR; TCRdb's copy has only in-frame clones and leaves some out. The table includes about 370,000 clones, roughly nine tenths detected once. Sequencing input: peripheral blood. The receptor set was obtained from a woman aged 30 to 39 with COVID-19, enrolled during active disease. The CDR3 runs from the conserved cysteine through the conserved F or W. The order of the fields is V gene, D gene, clone size, J gene, CDR3 protein. D genes are given only for firm matches. Clone size is not always given. Where it is, it says once, few, many or a class for expanded clones.

TRBV27	NA	NA	TRBJ1-6	CASTGDSPLHF
TRBV9	NA	NA	TRBJ2-3	CASSVGSKGNTQYF
TRBV7-9	NA	NA	TRBJ2-7	CASSPAPAMTYEQYF
TRBV10-3	TRBD1	NA	TRBJ2-3	CAIKPGQGFADTQYF
TRBV10-3	NA	NA	TRBJ2-3	CAISDRGLTDTQYF
TRBV29-1	NA	NA	TRBJ1-2	CSVDGSGGEGYTF
TRBV3-1/TRBV3-2	TRBD1	NA	TRBJ2-5	CASSQDPTGGKTQYF
TRBV6-2/TRBV6-3	NA	NA	TRBJ2-1	CASSQLGLYNEQFF
TRBV4-3	NA	NA	TRBJ1-1	CASSQVVGNTEAFF
TRBV30	NA	NA	TRBJ2-1	CAWSQRGYEQFF
TRBV27	TRBD1	NA	TRBJ2-1	CASSPPDRGAEQFF
TRBV7-7	NA	NA	TRBJ2-2	CASSHVCLRLAYTGELFF
TRBV4-2	TRBD1	NA	TRBJ1-2	CASSLGTGNYGYTF
TRBV7-2	NA	NA	TRBJ1-2	CASSPDTILYGYTF
TRBV6-2/TRBV6-3	NA	NA	TRBJ1-1	CASSYSPRYTEAFF
TRBV10-1	NA	NA	TRBJ2-1	CASSETGQTNEQFF
TRBV2	TRBD2	once	TRBJ2-1	CASSEGRPGGEQFF
TRBV6-1	NA	NA	TRBJ1-5	CASSEGDHGLRQPQHF
TRBV12-5	TRBD1	once	TRBJ2-1	CASGISHRGRHNEQFF
TRBV13	TRBD2	NA	TRBJ2-3	CASGTSGRYGRTDTQYF
TRBV10-3	TRBD2	once	TRBJ2-1	CATRRGLAGTEQFF
TRBV21-1	NA	NA	TRBJ2-1	CASSKRRGGYNPGYNEQFF
TRBV11-2	NA	NA	TRBJ2-1	CASSLWAGDNEQFF
TRBV6-6	TRBD1	NA	TRBJ1-5	CASSPGTGGSQPQHF
TRBV6-5	NA	NA	TRBJ2-2	CASKGGGDTGELFF
TRBV6-5	NA	NA	TRBJ2-5	CASSYSSFGGETQYF
TRBV29-1	TRBD1	NA	TRBJ1-2	CSVVPDRGLYGYTF
TRBV29-1	NA	NA	TRBJ2-3	CSVYRDLDTDTQYF
TRBV2	TRBD1	NA	TRBJ2-1	CASRQKGAGLGHEQFF
TRBV15	NA	NA	TRBJ1-6	CATSVQGFGNSPLHF
TRBV2	TRBD1	NA	TRBJ2-3	CASRGQIYITDTQYF
TRBV7-8	TRBD2	once	TRBJ2-2	CASSSRTSGGGITGELFF
TRBV6-6	NA	NA	TRBJ2-1	CASSQHRDGSSYNEQFF
TRBV9	NA	once	TRBJ2-5	CASSVDWRGGAETQYF
TRBV19	NA	NA	TRBJ2-3	CATSAMNTQYF
TRBV11-2	TRBD1	NA	TRBJ2-3	CASSHNTGGPLTDTQYF
TRBV4-1	TRBD1	once	TRBJ1-2	CASSQDPRGHGYTF
TRBV7-9	TRBD2	NA	TRBJ2-1	CASSRGLAGHNEQFF
TRBV11-2	NA	NA	TRBJ1-2	CASSLGSPNYGYTF
TRBV4-3	NA	NA	TRBJ2-3	CASRRGFRDTQYF
TRBV30	TRBD1	NA	TRBJ2-5	CAWSRRDRGKETQYF
TRBV4-2	TRBD1	NA	TRBJ2-7	CASSQDGTGNSYEQYF
TRBV7-8	NA	NA	TRBJ2-7	CASSRGVGGPYEQYF
TRBV21-1	NA	NA	TRBJ1-5	CASRQGIDQPQHF
TRBV14	NA	NA	TRBJ1-1	CASSHFLPGKGRFNTEAFF
TRBV7-2	NA	few	TRBJ2-1	CASSPRREGEQFF
TRBV29-1	TRBD2	NA	TRBJ2-2	CSVASLAGYTGELFF
TRBV6-1	NA	NA	TRBJ1-2	CASSEGAGANYGYTF